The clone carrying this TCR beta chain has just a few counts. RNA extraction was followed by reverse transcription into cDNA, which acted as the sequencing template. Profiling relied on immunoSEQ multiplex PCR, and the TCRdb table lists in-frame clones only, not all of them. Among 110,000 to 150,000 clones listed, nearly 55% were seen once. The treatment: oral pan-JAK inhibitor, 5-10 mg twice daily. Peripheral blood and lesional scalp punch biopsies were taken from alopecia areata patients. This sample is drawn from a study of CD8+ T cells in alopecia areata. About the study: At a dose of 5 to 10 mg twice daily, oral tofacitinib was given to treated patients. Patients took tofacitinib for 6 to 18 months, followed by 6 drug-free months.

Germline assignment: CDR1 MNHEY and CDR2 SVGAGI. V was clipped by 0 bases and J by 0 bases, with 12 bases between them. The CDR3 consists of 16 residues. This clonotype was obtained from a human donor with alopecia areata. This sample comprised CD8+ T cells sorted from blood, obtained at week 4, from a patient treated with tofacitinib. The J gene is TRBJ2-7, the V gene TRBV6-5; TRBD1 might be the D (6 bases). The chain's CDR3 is CASSYSNREPSYEQYF. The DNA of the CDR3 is TGTGCCAGCAGTTACTCGAACAGGGAACCCTCCTACGAGCAGTACTTC.